The next 13 T cell receptor beta chains were all read from a single sample in a study of PD-1 blockade in classical Hodgkin lymphoma. Time point given: cycle 4 day 1 (C4D1), after 6 weeks of nivolumab. Relapses following autologous stem cell transplantation were seen in all patients, with brentuximab vedotin exposure varying. The protocol was immunoSEQ multiplex PCR, while the TCRdb copy is restricted to in-frame clones and leaves out a portion. The sample lists 100,000 or so clones; roughly 90% were seen once. The specimen comprised peripheral blood mononuclear cells (PBMCs), sampled before the fourth cycle of nivolumab. These TCRs come from a human donor with classical Hodgkin lymphoma.

This rearrangement joins TRBV4-3 to TRBJ1-2; D uncertain. Germline-derived CDR1 and CDR2 are LGHNA and YSLEER. Trimming cost V 0 bases and J 3 bases, with 17 bases left between them. CDR3 size: 17 residues. In nucleotides, the CDR3 is TGCGCCAGCAGCCAAGATTGGACGCAGGCCCCCTACTATGGCTACACCTTC. Its protein product is CASSQDWTQAPYYGYTF.

This clone has just a few counts. The V call is TRBV7-2, the J call TRBJ2-7; 11 bases match TRBD1. With 5 bases clipped from V and 5 bases from J, the junction kept 11 bases outside the gene matches. CDR3 length: 16 residues. Germline CDR1 is SGHTA and CDR2 is FQGNSA. CDR3 residues: CASSLRDRGISDEQYF. The CDR3 DNA reads as TGTGCCAGCAGCCTCCGGGACAGGGGGATTTCCGACGAGCAGTACTTC.

This chain uses TRBV7-2 with TRBJ2-3; 11 bases fit TRBD2. This CDR3 comprises 18 residues. With 3 bases clipped from V and 3 bases from J, the junction kept 11 bases outside the gene matches. Per germline, CDR1 SGHTA and CDR2 FQGNSA. As DNA, the CDR3 is TGTGCCAGCAGCTTTCCGACTAGCGGGACCTTTGGGACAGATACGCAGTATTTT. As protein: CASSFPTSGTFGTDTQYF.

CDR3 sequence reads: CSVGPPGRGRTEAFF. The DNA of the CDR3 is TGCAGCGTTGGACCCCCTGGGAGGGGGCGGACTGAAGCTTTCTTT. The rearrangement uses TRBV29-1 and TRBJ1-1; 7 bases fit TRBD1. The CDR3 is 15 residues long. The trim removed 4 bases at V and 5 bases at J, leaving 13 bases unmatched. Germline V CDR1 and CDR2: SQVTM, ANQGSEA.

The V and J genes are TRBV18 and TRBJ1-2; D call uncertain. The germline V gene encodes CDR1 KGHSH and CDR2 LQKENI. The CDR3 contains 12 residues. V was clipped by 0 bases and J by 13 bases, with 12 bases between them. The CDR3: CASSPPSGVGTF. The CDR3 region has the DNA TGTGCCAGCTCACCACCGTCCGGCGTTGGCACCTTC.

This chain uses TRBV27 with TRBJ1-1, with 7 bases that match TRBD1. The CDR3 covers 13 residues. Per the germline V gene, CDR1 is MNHEY and CDR2 is SMNVEV (reference sequence). Losses at the gene ends were 6 bases for V and 4 bases for J; bases not matched to a gene: 5. In DNA, the CDR3 is TGTGCCAGCAGCCCTAACAGGGGCACTGAAGCTTTCTTT. Translated: CASSPNRGTEAFF.

This chain links TRBV21-1 with TRBJ2-5; no check of the table's D call, TRBD1, against the DNA was made. TRBV21-1 is a pseudogene locus. This CDR3 has 16 residues. CDR3 sequence: CASSHKVIRVGETQYF. DNA of the CDR3: TGTGCCAGCAGCCACAAAGTGATCAGGGTTGGGGAGACCCAGTACTTC.

This clone was observed a few times. V usage is TRBV2 and J usage is TRBJ1-2; 7 bases map to TRBD1. V lost 7 bases, J lost 8 bases, and 7 bases stayed unmatched. Germline CDR1 reads SNHLY; CDR2 reads FYNNEI. The CDR3 extends over 12 amino acids. This chain's CDR3 is CASTGQGVGYTF. CDR3 nucleotides: TGTGCCAGCACCGGCCAGGGGGTAGGCTACACCTTC.

The rearrangement joins TRBV6-1 to TRBJ1-1; D is uncertain. CDR3 length equals 15 residues. The V end was cut by 3 bases, the J end by 1 base, with 12 bases between. From germline, CDR1 is MNHNS and CDR2 SASEGT. The DNA of the CDR3 is TGTGCCAGCAGTGATCGAGGGAGAACGAACACTGAAGCTTTCTTT. Its protein product is CASSDRGRTNTEAFF.

The rearrangement uses TRBV6-5 and TRBJ2-7; tentative D call: TRBD1 (6 bases). The CDR3 is 14 amino acids. The germline V gene encodes CDR1 MNHEY and CDR2 SVGAGI. The V end was cut by 2 bases, the J end by 3 bases, with 11 bases between. CDR3 DNA: TGTGCCAGCAGTTACGGCAGGGGATTCTACGAGCAGTACTTC. It translates to CASSYGRGFYEQYF.

With respect to this clone: The junction departs from the called germline gene at one end, perhaps through a read error. The chain has TRBV7-9 and TRBJ2-7; TRBD2 agrees at 13 bases. The CDR3 extends over 15 amino acids. Germline loops: CDR1 SEHNR, CDR2 FQNEAQ (reference sequence). In DNA, the CDR3 is TGTGCCAGCAGCTTAACCGGACTAGCGGGAGTGCGGGCTGACTTC. As protein: CASSLTGLAGVRADF.

The chain joins TRBV5-6 to TRBJ1-2, with a weak D call TRBD1 (6 bases). This CDR3 comprises 15 residues. Trimming took 0 bases from V and 4 from J, leaving 13 bases between them. Germline assignment: CDR1 SGHDT and CDR2 YYEEEE. The CDR3 sequence is CASSLAVRQAYGYTF. In nucleotides, the CDR3 is TGTGCCAGCAGCTTGGCGGTACGACAGGCCTATGGCTACACCTTC.

CDR3 coding DNA: TGTGCCAGCAGTTACCCGGGTATCGCTGAAGCTTTCTTT. Translation gives CASSYPGIAEAFF. V and J are TRBV6-5 and TRBJ1-1; D is unclear. CDR1 MNHEY and CDR2 SVGAGI come from the germline V gene. This CDR3 is 13 amino acids long. Trimming took off 2 bases at V and 6 bases at J, with 10 bases between the two ends.